The 2 T cell receptor beta chains below were found in one sample sequenced in a study of early T cells in non-severe SARS-CoV-2 infection. TCRdb re-derived calls from the 5' RACE reads in MiXCR, one entry per CDR3 protein. Here the sample spans 95,000 to 100,000 distinct CDR3 sequences, approximately 13% being singletons. The sequenced sample consisted of whole blood. The receptors come from an adult who was a healthcare worker with PCR-confirmed SARS-CoV-2 infection or an uninfected control (not recorded which).

The V gene is TRBV5-4, the J gene TRBJ1-2, with D unclear. The CDR3 is 15 amino acids. Looked up from germline, CDR1 is SGHNT and CDR2 is YYREEE (reference sequence). Between the trimmed V and J ends, which lost 0 bases and 3 bases, there was a span of 12 bases. The DNA for the CDR3 is TGTGCCAGCAGCTTGGCGCGGGGAGGAGACTATGGCTACACCTTC. Translated: CASSLARGGDYGYTF.

This clonotype was recorded a few times. This rearrangement joins TRBV3-1 to TRBJ1-5; perhaps TRBD1 as D (5 bases). Trimming cost V 4 bases and J 7 bases, with 17 bases left between them. Per germline, CDR1 LGHDT and CDR2 YNNKEL (reference sequence). The CDR3 consists of 15 residues. The CDR3 is CASSPQFGGLQPQHF. In DNA form, the CDR3 reads TGTGCCAGCAGCCCCCAATTCGGGGGGTTGCAGCCCCAGCATTTT. Based on the CDR3 plus reference TRBV3-1 and TRBJ1-5, the full variable domain is DTAVSQTPKYLVTQMGNDKSIKCEQNLGHDTMYWYKQDSKKFLKIMFSYNNKELIINETVPNRFSPKSPDKAHLNLHINSLELGDSAVYFCASSPQFGGLQPQHFGDGTRLSIL.